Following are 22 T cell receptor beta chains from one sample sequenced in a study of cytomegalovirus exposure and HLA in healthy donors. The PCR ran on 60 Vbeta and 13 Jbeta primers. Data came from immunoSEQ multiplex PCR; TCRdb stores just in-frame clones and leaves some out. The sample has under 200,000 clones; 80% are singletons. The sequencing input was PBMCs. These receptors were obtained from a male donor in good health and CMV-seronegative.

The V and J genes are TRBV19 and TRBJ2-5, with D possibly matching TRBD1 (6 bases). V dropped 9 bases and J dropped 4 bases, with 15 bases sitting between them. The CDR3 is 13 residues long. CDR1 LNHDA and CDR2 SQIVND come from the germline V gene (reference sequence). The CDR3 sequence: CASSQDRTETQYF. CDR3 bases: TGTGCCAGCAGTCAGGACAGAACAGAGACCCAGTACTTC.

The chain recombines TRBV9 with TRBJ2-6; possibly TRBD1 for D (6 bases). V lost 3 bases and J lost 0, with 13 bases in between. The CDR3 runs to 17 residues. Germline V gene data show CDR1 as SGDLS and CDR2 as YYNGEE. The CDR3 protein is CASSGRTALSGANVLTF. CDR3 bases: TGTGCCAGCAGCGGACGGACAGCTCTCTCTGGGGCCAACGTCCTGACTTTC.

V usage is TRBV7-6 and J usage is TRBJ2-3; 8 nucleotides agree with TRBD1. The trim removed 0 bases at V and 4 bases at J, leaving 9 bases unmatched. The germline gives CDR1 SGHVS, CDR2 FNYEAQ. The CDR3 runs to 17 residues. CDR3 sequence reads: CASSLAPGGLVADTQYF. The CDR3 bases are TGTGCCAGCAGCTTAGCCCCAGGGGGCCTAGTGGCAGATACGCAGTATTTT.

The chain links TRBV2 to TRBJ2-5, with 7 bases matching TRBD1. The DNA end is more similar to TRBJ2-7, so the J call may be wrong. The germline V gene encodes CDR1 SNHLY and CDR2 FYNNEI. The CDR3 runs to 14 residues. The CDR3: CASSERQGRGEQYF. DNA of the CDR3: TGTGCCAGCAGTGAAAGACAGGGACGGGGCGAGCAGTACTTC.

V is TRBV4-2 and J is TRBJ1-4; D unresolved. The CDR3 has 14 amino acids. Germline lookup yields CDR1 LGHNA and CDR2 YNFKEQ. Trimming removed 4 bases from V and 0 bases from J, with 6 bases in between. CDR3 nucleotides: TGTGCCAGCAGCCGCGGAACAACTAATGAAAAACTGTTTTTT. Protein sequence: CASSRGTTNEKLFF.

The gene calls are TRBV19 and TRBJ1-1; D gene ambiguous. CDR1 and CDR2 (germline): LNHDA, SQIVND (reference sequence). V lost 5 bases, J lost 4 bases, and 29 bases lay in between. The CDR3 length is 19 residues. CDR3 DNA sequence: TGTGCCAGTAGTCCCCAGAGGGCTCCTAGGGAAGTAAGAAGCACTGAAGCTTTCTTT. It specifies CASSPQRAPREVRSTEAFF.

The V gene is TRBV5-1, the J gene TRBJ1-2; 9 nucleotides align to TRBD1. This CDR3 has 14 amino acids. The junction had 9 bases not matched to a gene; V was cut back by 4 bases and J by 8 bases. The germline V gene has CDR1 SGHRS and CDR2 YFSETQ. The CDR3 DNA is TGCGCCAGCAGCCCGGGACAGGGCCAATCGGGCTACACCTTC. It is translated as CASSPGQGQSGYTF.

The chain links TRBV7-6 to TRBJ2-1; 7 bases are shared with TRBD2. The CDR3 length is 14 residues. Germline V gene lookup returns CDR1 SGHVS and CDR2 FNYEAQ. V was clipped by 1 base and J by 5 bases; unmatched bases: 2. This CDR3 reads CASSLGGGNNEQFF. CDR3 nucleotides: TGTGCCAGCAGCTTAGGCGGGGGTAACAATGAGCAGTTCTTC. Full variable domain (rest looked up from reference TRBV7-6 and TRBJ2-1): GAGVSQSPRYKVTKRGQDVALRCDPISGHVSLYWYRQALGQGPEFLTYFNYEAQQDKSGLPNDRFSAERPEGSISTLTIQRTEQRDSAMYRCASSLGGGNNEQFFGPGTRLTVL.

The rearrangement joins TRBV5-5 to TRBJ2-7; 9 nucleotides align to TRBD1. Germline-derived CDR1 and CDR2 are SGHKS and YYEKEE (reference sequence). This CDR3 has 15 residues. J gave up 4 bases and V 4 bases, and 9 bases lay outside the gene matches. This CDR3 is CASSRNRGQGYEQYF. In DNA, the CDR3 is TGTGCCAGCAGCCGGAACAGGGGGCAAGGGTACGAGCAGTACTTC.

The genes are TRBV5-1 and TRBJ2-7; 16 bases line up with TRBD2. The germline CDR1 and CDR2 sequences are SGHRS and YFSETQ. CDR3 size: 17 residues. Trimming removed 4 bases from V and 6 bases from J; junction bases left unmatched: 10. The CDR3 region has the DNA TGCGCCAGCAGCCGCACGGGACTAGCGGGGGGGCAAGGCGAGCAGTACTTC. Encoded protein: CASSRTGLAGGQGEQYF.

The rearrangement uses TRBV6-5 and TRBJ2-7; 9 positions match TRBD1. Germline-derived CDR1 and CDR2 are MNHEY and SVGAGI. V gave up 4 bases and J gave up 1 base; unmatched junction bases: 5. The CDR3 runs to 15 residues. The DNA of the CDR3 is TGTGCCAGCAGTTCCTACGACAGGGGGTCCTACGAGCAGTACTTC. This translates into CASSSYDRGSYEQYF.

The CDR3 here is CASSPRRGTGTEAFF. The CDR3 coding sequence is TGTGCCAGCAGCCCCCGCCGCGGGACAGGCACTGAAGCTTTCTTT. V is TRBV7-2 and J is TRBJ1-1; 8 nucleotides match TRBD1. Looked up from germline, CDR1 is SGHTA and CDR2 is FQGNSA. The length of the CDR3 is 15 residues. Trimming removed 5 bases from V and 4 bases from J; junction bases left unmatched: 9.

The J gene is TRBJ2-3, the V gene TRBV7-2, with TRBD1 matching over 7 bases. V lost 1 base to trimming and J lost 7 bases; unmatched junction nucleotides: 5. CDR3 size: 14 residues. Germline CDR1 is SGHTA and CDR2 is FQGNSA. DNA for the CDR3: TGTGCCAGCAGCTTAGGACAGGGCTTGAATACGCAGTATTTT. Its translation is CASSLGQGLNTQYF.

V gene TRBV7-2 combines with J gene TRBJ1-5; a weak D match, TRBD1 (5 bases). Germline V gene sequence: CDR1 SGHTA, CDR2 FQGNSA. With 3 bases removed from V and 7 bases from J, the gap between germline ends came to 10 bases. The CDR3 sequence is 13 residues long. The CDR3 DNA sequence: TGTGCCAGCAGCTTGAATCAGGGACAGCCCCAGCATTTT. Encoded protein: CASSLNQGQPQHF.

The CDR3 here is CASRRTGGNIATNEKLFF. Here the CDR3 DNA reads TGCGCCAGCAGAAGAACAGGGGGGAATATAGCAACTAATGAAAAACTGTTTTTT. The chain carries TRBV4-1 and TRBJ1-4, with 8 bases matching TRBD1. With V trimmed by 6 bases and J by 0 bases, 12 bases remained unmatched. The CDR3 has 18 amino acids. Germline CDR1 reads MGHRA; CDR2 reads YSYEKL.

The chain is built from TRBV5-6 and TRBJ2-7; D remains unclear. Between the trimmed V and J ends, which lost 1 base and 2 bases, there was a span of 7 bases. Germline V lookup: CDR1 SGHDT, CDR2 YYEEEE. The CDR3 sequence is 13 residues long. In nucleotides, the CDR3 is TGTGCCAGCAGCTTGTTCAGTCCCTACGAGCAGTACTTC. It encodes CASSLFSPYEQYF.

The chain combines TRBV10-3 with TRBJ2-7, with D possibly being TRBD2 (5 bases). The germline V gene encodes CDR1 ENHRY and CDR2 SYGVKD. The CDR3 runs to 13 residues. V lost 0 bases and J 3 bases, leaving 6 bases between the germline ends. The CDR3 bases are TGTGCCATCAGTGAGTCCGCGGGCTACGAGCAGTACTTC. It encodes CAISESAGYEQYF.

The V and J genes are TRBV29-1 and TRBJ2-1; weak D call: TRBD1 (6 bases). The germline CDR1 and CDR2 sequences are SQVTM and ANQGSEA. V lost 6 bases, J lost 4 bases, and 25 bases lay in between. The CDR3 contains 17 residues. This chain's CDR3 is CSVGASETAAFYNEQFF. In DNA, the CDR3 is TGCAGCGTGGGGGCCTCCGAGACCGCCGCGTTTTACAATGAGCAGTTCTTC.

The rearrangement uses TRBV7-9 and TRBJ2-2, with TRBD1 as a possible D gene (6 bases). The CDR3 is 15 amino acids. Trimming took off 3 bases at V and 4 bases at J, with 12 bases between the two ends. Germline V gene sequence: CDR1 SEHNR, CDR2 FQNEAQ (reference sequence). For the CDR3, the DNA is TGTGCCAGCAGCTTTGAGCAGGGGATCACCGGGGAGCTGTTTTTT. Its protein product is CASSFEQGITGELFF.

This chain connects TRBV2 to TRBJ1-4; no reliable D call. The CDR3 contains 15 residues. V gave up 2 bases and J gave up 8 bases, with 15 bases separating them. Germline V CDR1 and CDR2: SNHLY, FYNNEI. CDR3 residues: CASSERVRAGEKLFF. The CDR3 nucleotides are TGTGCCAGCAGTGAACGCGTACGCGCGGGGGAAAAACTGTTTTTT.

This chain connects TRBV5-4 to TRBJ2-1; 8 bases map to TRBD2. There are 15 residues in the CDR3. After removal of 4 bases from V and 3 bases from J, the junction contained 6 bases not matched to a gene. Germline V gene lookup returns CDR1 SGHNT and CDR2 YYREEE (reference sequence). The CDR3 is CASSPGTRGYNEQFF. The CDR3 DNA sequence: TGTGCCAGCAGCCCCGGGACTAGAGGCTACAATGAGCAGTTCTTC. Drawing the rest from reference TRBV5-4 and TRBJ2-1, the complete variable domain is ETGVTQSPTHLIKTRGQQVTLRCSSQSGHNTVSWYQQALGQGPQFIFQYYREEENGRGNFPPRFSGLQFPNYSSELNVNALELDDSALYLCASSPGTRGYNEQFFGPGTRLTVL.

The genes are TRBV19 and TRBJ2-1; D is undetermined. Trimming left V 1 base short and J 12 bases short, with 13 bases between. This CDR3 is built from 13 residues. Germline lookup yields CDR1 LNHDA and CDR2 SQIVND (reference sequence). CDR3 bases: TGTGCCAGTAGTATAGGGGCCTACTCACGGCAGTTCTTC. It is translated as CASSIGAYSRQFF.